The rows below give T cell receptor beta chains drawn from one sample of a study of identical twins. TCRdb processed the 5' RACE reads anew with MiXCR; each CDR3 protein has one entry. The sample yields 500,000 to 650,000 distinct CDR3 sequences, about 7.6% seen once. These data were also reused for a study on yellow fever vaccine responses in identical twins.

Sequencing was carried out using PBMCs. The receptors were gathered from a woman younger than 30 in good health. CDR3s include the opening cysteine and the closing phenylalanine or tryptophan.

V gene: TRBV19
J gene: TRBJ1-6
CDR3 protein: CASSVGSWTPLHF

V gene: TRBV5-1
J gene: TRBJ2-1
CDR3 protein: CASSLNSFNEQFF

V gene: TRBV12-3/TRBV12-4
J gene: TRBJ2-2
CDR3 protein: CASTPAAGTGELFF

V gene: TRBV5-1
J gene: TRBJ2-1
CDR3 protein: CASSADPSGVYNEQFF

V gene: TRBV4-1
J gene: TRBJ2-5
CDR3 protein: CASSQDLFVGLALGETQYF

V gene: TRBV12-3/TRBV12-4
J gene: TRBJ2-1
CDR3 protein: CASSLAGATVEQFF

V gene: TRBV20-1
J gene: TRBJ2-3
CDR3 protein: CSALAPYTDTQYF

V gene: TRBV12-3/TRBV12-4
J gene: TRBJ2-7
CDR3 protein: CASSPIIRGSYEQYF

V gene: TRBV5-6
J gene: TRBJ2-4
CDR3 protein: CASSSRYLAKNIQYF

V gene: TRBV7-9
J gene: TRBJ2-4
CDR3 protein: CASSASNIQYF

V gene: TRBV6-1
J gene: TRBJ1-1
CDR3 protein: CASSDGQLMNTEAFF